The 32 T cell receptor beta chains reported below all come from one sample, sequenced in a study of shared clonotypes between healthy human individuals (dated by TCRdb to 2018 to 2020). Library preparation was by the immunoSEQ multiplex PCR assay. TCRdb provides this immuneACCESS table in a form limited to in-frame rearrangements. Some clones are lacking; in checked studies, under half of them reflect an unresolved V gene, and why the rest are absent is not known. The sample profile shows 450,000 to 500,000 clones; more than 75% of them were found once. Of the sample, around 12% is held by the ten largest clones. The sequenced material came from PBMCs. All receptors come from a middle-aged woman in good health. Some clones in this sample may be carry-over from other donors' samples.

CDR3 amino acids: CASSSSSGSGYEQYF. In nucleotides, the CDR3 is TGTGCCAGCAGCTCTTCTAGCGGGAGTGGGTACGAGCAGTACTTC. The chain couples TRBV7-2 to TRBJ2-7; 10 bases are a match to TRBD2. Trimming removed 4 bases from V and 4 bases from J; junction bases left unmatched: 7. This CDR3 comprises 15 residues. The germline V gene has CDR1 SGHTA and CDR2 FQGNSA.

The CDR3 sequence is CASSLTDRAGGPYNSPLHF. The CDR3 nucleotides read TGTGCCAGCAGCCTAACCGACCGGGCAGGGGGGCCCTATAATTCACCCCTCCACTTT. The rearrangement links TRBV4-2 to TRBJ1-6; 7 nucleotides match TRBD1. The V and J ends lost 4 bases and 2 bases, in that order; junction bases with no gene match: 14. The CDR3 consists of 19 residues. Per germline, CDR1 LGHNA and CDR2 YNFKEQ.

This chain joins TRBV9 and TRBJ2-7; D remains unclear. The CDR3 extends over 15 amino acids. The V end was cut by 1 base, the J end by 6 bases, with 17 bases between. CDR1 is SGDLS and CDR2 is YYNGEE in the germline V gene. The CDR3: CASSVMTSTLSEQYF. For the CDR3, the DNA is TGTGCCAGCAGCGTAATGACTTCCACTCTCTCCGAGCAGTACTTC. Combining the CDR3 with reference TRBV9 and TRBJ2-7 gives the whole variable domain DSGVTQTPKHLITATGQRVTLRCSPRSGDLSVYWYQQSLDQGLQFLIQYYNGEERAKGNILERFSAQQFPDLHSELNLSSLELGDSALYFCASSVMTSTLSEQYFGPGTRLTVT.

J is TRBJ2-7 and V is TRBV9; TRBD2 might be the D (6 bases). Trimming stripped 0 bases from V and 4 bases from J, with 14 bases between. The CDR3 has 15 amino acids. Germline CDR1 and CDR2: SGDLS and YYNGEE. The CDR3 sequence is CASSVGLERAYEQYF. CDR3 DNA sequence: TGTGCCAGCAGCGTAGGGCTAGAGCGGGCTTACGAGCAGTACTTC. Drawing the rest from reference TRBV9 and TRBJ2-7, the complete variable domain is DSGVTQTPKHLITATGQRVTLRCSPRSGDLSVYWYQQSLDQGLQFLIQYYNGEERAKGNILERFSAQQFPDLHSELNLSSLELGDSALYFCASSVGLERAYEQYFGPGTRLTVT.

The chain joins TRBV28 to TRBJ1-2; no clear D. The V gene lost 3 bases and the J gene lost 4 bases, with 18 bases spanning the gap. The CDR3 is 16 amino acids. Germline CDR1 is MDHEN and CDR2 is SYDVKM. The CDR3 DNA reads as TGTGCCAGCAGTTTTCACAATCCGGAGGCGGGCTATGGCTACACCTTC. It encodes CASSFHNPEAGYGYTF.

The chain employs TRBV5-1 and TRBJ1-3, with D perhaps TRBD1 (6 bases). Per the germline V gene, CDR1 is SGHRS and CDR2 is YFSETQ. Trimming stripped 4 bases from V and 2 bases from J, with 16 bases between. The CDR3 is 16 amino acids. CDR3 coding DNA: TGCGCCAGCAGCATAGAGGGGGGCTCCCCTGGAAACACCATATATTTT. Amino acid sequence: CASSIEGGSPGNTIYF.

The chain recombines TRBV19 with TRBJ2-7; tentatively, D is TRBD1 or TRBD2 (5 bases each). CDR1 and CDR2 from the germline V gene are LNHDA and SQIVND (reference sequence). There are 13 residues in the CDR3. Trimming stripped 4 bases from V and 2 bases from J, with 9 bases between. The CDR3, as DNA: TGTGCCAGTAGTACAGAGGGACCCTACGAGCAGTACTTC. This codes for CASSTEGPYEQYF.

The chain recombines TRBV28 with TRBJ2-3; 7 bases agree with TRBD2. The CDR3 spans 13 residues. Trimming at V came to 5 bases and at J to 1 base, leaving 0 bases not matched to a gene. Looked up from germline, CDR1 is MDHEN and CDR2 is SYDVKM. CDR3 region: CASSLAGTDTQYF. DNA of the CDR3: TGTGCCAGCAGTCTAGCGGGCACAGATACGCAGTATTTT.

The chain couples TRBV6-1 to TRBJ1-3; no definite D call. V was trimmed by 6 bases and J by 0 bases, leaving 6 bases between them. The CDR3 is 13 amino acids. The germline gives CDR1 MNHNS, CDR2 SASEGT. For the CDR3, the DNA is TGTGCCAGCAGGTGGCCCTCTGGAAACACCATATATTTT. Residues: CASRWPSGNTIYF.

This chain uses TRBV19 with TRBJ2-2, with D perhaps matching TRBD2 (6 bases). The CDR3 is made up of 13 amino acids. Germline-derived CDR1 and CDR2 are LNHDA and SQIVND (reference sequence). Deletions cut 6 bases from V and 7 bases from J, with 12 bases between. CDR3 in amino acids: CASSDREIGELFF. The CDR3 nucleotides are TGTGCCAGTAGCGATCGGGAGATCGGGGAGCTGTTTTTT.

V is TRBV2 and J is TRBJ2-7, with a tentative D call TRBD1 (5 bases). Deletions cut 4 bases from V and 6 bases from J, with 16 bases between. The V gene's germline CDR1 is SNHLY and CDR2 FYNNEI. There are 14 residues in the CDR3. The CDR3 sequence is CASSGGIGYSEQYF. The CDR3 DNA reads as TGTGCCAGCAGTGGGGGCATCGGGTATTCCGAGCAGTACTTC.

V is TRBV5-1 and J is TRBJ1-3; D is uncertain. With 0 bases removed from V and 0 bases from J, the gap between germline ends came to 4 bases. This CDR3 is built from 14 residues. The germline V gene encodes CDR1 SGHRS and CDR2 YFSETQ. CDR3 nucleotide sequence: TGCGCCAGCAGCTTGGACAACTCTGGAAACACCATATATTTT. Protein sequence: CASSLDNSGNTIYF.

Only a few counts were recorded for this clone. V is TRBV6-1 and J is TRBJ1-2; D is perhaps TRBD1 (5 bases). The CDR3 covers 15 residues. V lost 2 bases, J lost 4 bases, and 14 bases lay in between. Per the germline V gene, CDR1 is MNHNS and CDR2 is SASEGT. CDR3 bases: TGTGCCAGCAGTGAATTAGGCGTCAGGGTCTATGGCTACACCTTC. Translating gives CASSELGVRVYGYTF.

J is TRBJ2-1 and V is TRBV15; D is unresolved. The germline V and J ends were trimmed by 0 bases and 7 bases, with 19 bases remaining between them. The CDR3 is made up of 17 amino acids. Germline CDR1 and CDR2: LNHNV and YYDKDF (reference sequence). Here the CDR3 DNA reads TGTGCCACCAGCAGAGATTTCCCCGATATAGGACGGAATGAGCAGTTCTTC. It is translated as CATSRDFPDIGRNEQFF.

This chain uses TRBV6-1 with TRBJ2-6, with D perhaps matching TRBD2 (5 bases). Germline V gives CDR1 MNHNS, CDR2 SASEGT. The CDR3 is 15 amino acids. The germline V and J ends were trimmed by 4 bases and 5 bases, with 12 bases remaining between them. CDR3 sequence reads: CASSGAGGWANVLTF. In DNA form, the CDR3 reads TGTGCCAGCAGTGGGGCAGGCGGGTGGGCCAACGTCCTGACTTTC.

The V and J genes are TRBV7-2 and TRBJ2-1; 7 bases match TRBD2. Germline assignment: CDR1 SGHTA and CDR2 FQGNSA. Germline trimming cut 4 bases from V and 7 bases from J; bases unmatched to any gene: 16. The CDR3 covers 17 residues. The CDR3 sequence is CASSYTLAAGGSNEQFF. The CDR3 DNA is TGTGCCAGCAGCTACACTCTAGCGGCCGGTGGTTCGAATGAGCAGTTCTTC.

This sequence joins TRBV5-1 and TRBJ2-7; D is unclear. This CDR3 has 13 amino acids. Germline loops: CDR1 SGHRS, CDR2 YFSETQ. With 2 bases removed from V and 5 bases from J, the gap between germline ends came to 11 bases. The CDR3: CASSFPHSDEQYF. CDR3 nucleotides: TGCGCCAGCAGCTTCCCTCACTCTGACGAGCAGTACTTC.

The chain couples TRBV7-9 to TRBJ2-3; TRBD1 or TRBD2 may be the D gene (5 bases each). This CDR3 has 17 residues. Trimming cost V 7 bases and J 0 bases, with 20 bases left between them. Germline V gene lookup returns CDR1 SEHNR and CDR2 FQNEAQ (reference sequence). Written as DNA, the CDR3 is TGTGCCAGCACCCAAGAGAGGGGCGGGTCTAGCACAGATACGCAGTATTTT. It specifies CASTQERGGSSTDTQYF.

As DNA, the CDR3 is TGTGCCAGCGGGGGACTAGCGGGAGTGGCCGGGGAGCTGTTTTTT. It specifies CASGGLAGVAGELFF. V is TRBV25-1 and J is TRBJ2-2, with TRBD2 matching 14 bases. This CDR3 is built from 15 residues. The germline CDR1 and CDR2 sequences are MGHDK and SYGVNS. J was trimmed by 6 bases and V by 8 bases; bases with no gene match: 5.

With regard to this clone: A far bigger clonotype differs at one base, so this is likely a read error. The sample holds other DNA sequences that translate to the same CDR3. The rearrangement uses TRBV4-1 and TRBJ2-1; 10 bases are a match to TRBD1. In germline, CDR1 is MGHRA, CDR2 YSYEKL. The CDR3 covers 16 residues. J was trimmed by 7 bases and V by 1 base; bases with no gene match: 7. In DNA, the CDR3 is TGCGCCAGCAGCCAAGGCCCGGGACAGGGGCGGAATGAGCAGTTCTTC. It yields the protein CASSQGPGQGRNEQFF.

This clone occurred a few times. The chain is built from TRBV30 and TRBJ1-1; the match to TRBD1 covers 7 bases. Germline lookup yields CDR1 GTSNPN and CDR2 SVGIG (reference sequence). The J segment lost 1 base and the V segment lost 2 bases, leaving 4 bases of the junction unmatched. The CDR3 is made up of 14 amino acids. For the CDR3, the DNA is TGTGCCTGGAGTCAGGGACAGCAGAACACTGAAGCTTTCTTT. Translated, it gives CAWSQGQQNTEAFF.

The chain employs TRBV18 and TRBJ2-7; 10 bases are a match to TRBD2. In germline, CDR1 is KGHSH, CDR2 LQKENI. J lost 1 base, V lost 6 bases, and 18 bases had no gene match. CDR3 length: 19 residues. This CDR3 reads CASSQQREGRARYSYEQYF. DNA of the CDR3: TGTGCCAGCTCCCAACAGCGGGAGGGCCGCGCTCGGTATTCCTACGAGCAGTACTTC.

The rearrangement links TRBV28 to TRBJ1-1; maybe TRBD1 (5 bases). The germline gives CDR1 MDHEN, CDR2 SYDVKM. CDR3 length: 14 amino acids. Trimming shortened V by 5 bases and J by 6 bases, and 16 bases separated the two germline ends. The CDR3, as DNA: TGTGCCAGCAGTCAGGCCAGGGTAGGGTCTGAAGCTTTCTTT. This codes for CASSQARVGSEAFF.

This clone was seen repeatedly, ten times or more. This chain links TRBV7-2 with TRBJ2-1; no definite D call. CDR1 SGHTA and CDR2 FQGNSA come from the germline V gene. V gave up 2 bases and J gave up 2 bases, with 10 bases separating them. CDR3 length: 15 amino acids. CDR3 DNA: TGTGCCAGCAGCTTACCTCGCCGGACCTACAATGAGCAGTTCTTC. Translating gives CASSLPRRTYNEQFF.

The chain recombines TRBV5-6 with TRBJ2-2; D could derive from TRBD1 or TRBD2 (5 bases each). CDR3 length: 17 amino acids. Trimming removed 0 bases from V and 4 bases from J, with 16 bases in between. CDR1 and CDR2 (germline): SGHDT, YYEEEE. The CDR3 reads CASSLGGQGLSTGELFF. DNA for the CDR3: TGTGCCAGCAGCTTGGGAGGGCAGGGCTTGAGCACCGGGGAGCTGTTTTTT.

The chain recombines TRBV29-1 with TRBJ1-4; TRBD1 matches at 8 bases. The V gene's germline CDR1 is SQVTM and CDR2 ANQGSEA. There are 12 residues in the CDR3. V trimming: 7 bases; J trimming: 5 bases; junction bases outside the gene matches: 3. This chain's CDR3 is CSARTGNEKLFF. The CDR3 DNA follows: TGCAGCGCTAGGACAGGGAATGAAAAACTGTTTTTT.

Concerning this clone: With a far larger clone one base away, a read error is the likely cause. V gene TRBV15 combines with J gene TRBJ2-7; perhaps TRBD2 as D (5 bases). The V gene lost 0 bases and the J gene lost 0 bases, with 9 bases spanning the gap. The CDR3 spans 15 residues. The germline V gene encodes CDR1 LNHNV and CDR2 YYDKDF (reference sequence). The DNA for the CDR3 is TGTGCCACCAGCAGAGAGGAAGGGAGCTCCTACGAGCAGTACTTC. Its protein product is CATSREEGSSYEQYF.

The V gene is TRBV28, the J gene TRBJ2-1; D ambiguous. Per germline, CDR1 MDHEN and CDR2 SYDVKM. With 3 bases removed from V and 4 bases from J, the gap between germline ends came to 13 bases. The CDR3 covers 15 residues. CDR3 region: CASSFPLGSYNEQFF. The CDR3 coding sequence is TGTGCCAGCAGTTTTCCCCTCGGGTCTTACAATGAGCAGTTCTTC.

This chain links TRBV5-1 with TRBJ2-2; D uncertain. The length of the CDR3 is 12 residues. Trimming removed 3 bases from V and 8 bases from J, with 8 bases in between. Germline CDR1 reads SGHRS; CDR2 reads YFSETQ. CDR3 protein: CASSSSGGELFF. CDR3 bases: TGCGCCAGCAGCTCTAGTGGTGGGGAGCTGTTTTTT.

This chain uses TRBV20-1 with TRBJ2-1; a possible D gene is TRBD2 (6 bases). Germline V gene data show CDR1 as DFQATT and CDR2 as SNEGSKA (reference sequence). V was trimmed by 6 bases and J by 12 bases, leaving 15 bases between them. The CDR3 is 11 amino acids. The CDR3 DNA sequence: TGCAGTGCCACCTCCCGGGGGAGGCAGTTCTTC. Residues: CSATSRGRQFF.

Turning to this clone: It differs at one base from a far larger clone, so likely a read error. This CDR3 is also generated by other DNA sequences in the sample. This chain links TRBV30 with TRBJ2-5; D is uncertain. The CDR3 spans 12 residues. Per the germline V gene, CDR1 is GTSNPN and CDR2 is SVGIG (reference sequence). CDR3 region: CAWSVQQETQYF. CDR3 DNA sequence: TGCGCCTGGAGTGTACAGCAAGAGACCCAGTACTTC.

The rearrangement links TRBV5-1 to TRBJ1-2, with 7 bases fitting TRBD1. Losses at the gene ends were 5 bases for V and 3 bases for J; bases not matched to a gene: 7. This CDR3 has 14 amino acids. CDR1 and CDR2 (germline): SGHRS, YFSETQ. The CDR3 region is CASRDGTDHYGYTF. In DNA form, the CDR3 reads TGCGCCAGCAGAGATGGGACAGACCACTATGGCTACACCTTC. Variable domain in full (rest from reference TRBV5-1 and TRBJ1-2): KAGVTQTPRYLIKTRGQQVTLSCSPISGHRSVSWYQQTPGQGLQFLFEYFSETQRNKGNFPGRFSGRQFSNSRSEMNVSTLELGDSALYLCASRDGTDHYGYTFGSGTRLTVV.